This T cell receptor beta chain was recorded in a study of cytomegalovirus exposure and HLA in healthy donors. PCR primers comprised 60 Vbeta and 13 Jbeta primers. Method: immunoSEQ multiplex PCR; TCRdb's copy keeps in-frame clones and lacks some. The data show some 90,000 clones, around 67% seen once. Germline V gene data show CDR1 as SGHNT and CDR2 as YYREEE (reference sequence). With 1 base removed from V and 4 bases from J, the gap between germline ends came to 17 bases. The CDR3 loop spans 16 amino acids. This TCR was recovered from a man aged 50 to 60 in good health and CMV-seronegative. The chain recombines TRBV5-4 with TRBJ1-2, with D maybe TRBD1 (5 bases). Sequencing was performed on PBMCs. CDR3 residues: CASSLNGIQGGYGYTF. The CDR3 nucleotides read TGTGCCAGCAGCTTGAACGGGATCCAGGGAGGCTATGGCTACACCTTC.